These 27 T cell receptor beta chains were all obtained from the same sample, sequenced in a study of blood T cell repertoires in COVID-19. The assay was immunoSEQ multiplex PCR, and TCRdb's table has in-frame clones only and misses some. The sample lists about 75,000 clones, less than 85% seen once, with about 5% in the top ten. The sequencing sample was made of peripheral blood. The receptors derive from a woman older than 75 with active or convalescent COVID-19.

This clone was picked up a small number of times. The V gene is TRBV6-5, the J gene TRBJ1-2, with 8 bases lining up with TRBD1. The ends lost 6 bases at V and 8 bases at J; junction bases unmatched: 14. This CDR3 region has 15 residues. Per germline, CDR1 MNHEY and CDR2 SVGAGI. This chain's CDR3 is CASSSRQGAGYGYTF. CDR3 in DNA: TGTGCCAGCAGCTCCCGCCAGGGGGCGGGATACGGCTACACCTTC.

This chain connects TRBV7-2 to TRBJ2-7, with 9 bases identical to TRBD2. The CDR3 totals 15 residues. Germline CDR1 reads SGHTA; CDR2 reads FQGNSA. V lost 7 bases, J lost 6 bases, and 13 bases stayed unmatched. Written as DNA, the CDR3 is TGTGCCAGCATCCCGGGGGTAGCGGGAGTCCCCGAGCAGTACTTC. It encodes CASIPGVAGVPEQYF.

In its sample, this clone was seen once. This chain links TRBV6-2 or TRBV6-3 with TRBJ1-6, with no clear D. Per germline, CDR1 MNHEY and CDR2 SVGEGT. The germline V and J ends were trimmed by 2 bases and 9 bases, with 23 bases remaining between them. The CDR3 totals 18 residues. The CDR3 loop is CASSYMGEERRRGSPLHF. The CDR3 DNA follows: TGTGCCAGCAGTTACATGGGAGAGGAGAGACGGCGGGGTTCACCCCTCCACTTT.

This chain uses TRBV10-3 with TRBJ1-4; TRBD1 agrees at 10 bases. The CDR3 extends over 15 amino acids. Looked up from germline, CDR1 is ENHRY and CDR2 is SYGVKD. Trimming at V came to 2 bases and at J to 8 bases, leaving 5 bases not matched to a gene. CDR3 sequence reads: CAISEPTGGLEKLFF. The DNA of the CDR3 is TGTGCCATCAGTGAGCCGACAGGGGGCCTCGAAAAACTGTTTTTT.

V and J are TRBV3-1 (or the pseudogene TRBV3-2) and TRBJ2-5; D ambiguous. The germline gives CDR1 LGHDT, CDR2 YNNKEL (reference sequence). Trimming took 0 bases from V and 4 from J, leaving 12 bases between them. This CDR3 has 15 residues. The CDR3 sequence: CASSQEARPRETQYF. The CDR3 DNA sequence: TGTGCCAGCAGCCAAGAAGCCAGGCCTCGAGAGACCCAGTACTTC.

V is TRBV6-5 and J is TRBJ1-2; D is perhaps TRBD1 (6 bases). Per germline, CDR1 MNHEY and CDR2 SVGAGI. Trimming removed 4 bases from V and 4 bases from J, with 13 bases in between. The length of the CDR3 is 14 residues. The CDR3 protein is CASSSGQMGYGYTF. The CDR3 nucleotides are TGTGCCAGCAGTTCCGGACAGATGGGCTATGGCTACACCTTC.

The chain employs TRBV10-3 and TRBJ2-7; D is ambiguous. V lost 1 base, J lost 6 bases, and 16 bases lay in between. Per germline, CDR1 ENHRY and CDR2 SYGVKD. The CDR3 consists of 15 residues. CDR3 sequence (DNA): TGTGCCATCAGTGAGTTGCAGGCCTTACCCGGCGAGCAGTACTTC. Its translation: CAISELQALPGEQYF.

The genes are TRBV28 and TRBJ1-5; possibly TRBD1 for D (6 bases). Trimming cost V 4 bases and J 1 base, with 14 bases left between them. The CDR3 contains 16 residues. Looked up from germline, CDR1 is MDHEN and CDR2 is SYDVKM. CDR3 sequence reads: CASSSYRVVSNQPQHF. CDR3 DNA sequence: TGTGCCAGCAGTTCCTACAGGGTTGTGAGCAATCAGCCCCAGCATTTT. Together with reference TRBV28 and TRBJ1-5, the CDR3 gives the full variable domain: DVKVTQSSRYLVKRTGEKVFLECVQDMDHENMFWYRQDPGLGLRLIYFSYDVKMKEKGDIPEGYSVSREKKERFSLILESASTNQTSMYLCASSSYRVVSNQPQHFGDGTRLSIL.

In DNA form, the CDR3 reads TGTGCCAGCAGTCCCAGGGTCTCCCGCACTGAAGCTTTCTTT. Its protein is CASSPRVSRTEAFF. The chain employs TRBV6-2 or TRBV6-3 and TRBJ1-1; perhaps TRBD1 as D (5 bases). The CDR3 consists of 14 residues. The V gene lost 5 bases and the J gene lost 4 bases, with 14 bases spanning the gap. Per the germline V gene, CDR1 is MNHEY and CDR2 is SVGEGT.

This chain uses TRBV4-1 with TRBJ2-7; 12 nucleotides align to TRBD2. The CDR3 is 18 amino acids. Trimming cost V 3 bases and J 7 bases; bases outside gene matches: 16. CDR1 and CDR2 (germline): MGHRA, YSYEKL. CDR3 DNA: TGCGCCAGCAGCCAGACGGGGCGACGGACTAGCGGGACGAGGGAGCAGTACTTC. Residues: CASSQTGRRTSGTREQYF.

This clone was counted between two and nine times. The J gene is TRBJ2-5, the V gene TRBV5-4; 7 nucleotides align to TRBD1. V shed 4 bases and J 3 bases; nucleotides not matched to a gene: 6. Germline V gene lookup returns CDR1 SGHNT and CDR2 YYREEE (reference sequence). This CDR3 is built from 14 residues. The CDR3 region has the DNA TGTGCCAGCAGCCGGAGGACAGGAAAAGAGACCCAGTACTTC. This gives the protein CASSRRTGKETQYF.

The genes are TRBV9 and TRBJ2-1; D may be TRBD2 (5 bases). The CDR3 is 14 amino acids. The V gene lost 0 bases and the J gene lost 4 bases, with 8 bases spanning the gap. From germline, CDR1 is SGDLS and CDR2 YYNGEE. CDR3 in amino acids: CASSVAGEYNEQFF. The CDR3 region has the DNA TGTGCCAGCAGCGTAGCTGGGGAGTACAATGAGCAGTTCTTC.

The gene calls are TRBV4-1 and TRBJ2-7; D is ambiguous. This CDR3 contains 13 residues. The germline gives CDR1 MGHRA, CDR2 YSYEKL. V lost 4 bases and J 4 bases, leaving 11 bases between the germline ends. The CDR3 loop is CASSLESSYEQYF. Written as DNA, the CDR3 is TGCGCCAGCAGCCTAGAGTCTTCGTACGAGCAGTACTTC.

The V gene is TRBV5-4, the J gene TRBJ1-1; no clear D. From germline, CDR1 is SGHNT and CDR2 YYREEE (reference sequence). With 0 bases removed from V and 5 bases from J, the gap between germline ends came to 14 bases. This CDR3 is 15 amino acids long. The CDR3 here is CASSLAPEVRTEAFF. The CDR3 nucleotides are TGTGCCAGCAGCTTGGCTCCCGAGGTTAGAACTGAAGCTTTCTTT.

The chain employs TRBV27 and TRBJ2-3; TRBD1 might be the D (5 bases). The CDR3 is 15 residues long. The V and J ends lost 2 bases and 1 base respectively, with 10 bases between them. Germline CDR1 is MNHEY and CDR2 is SMNVEV (reference sequence). The DNA for the CDR3 is TGTGCCAGCAGTTTAAAGGGGCGCGGCACAGATACGCAGTATTTT. Translating it yields CASSLKGRGTDTQYF.

J is TRBJ2-2 and V is TRBV5-4; 10 nucleotides line up with TRBD2. This CDR3 spans 16 amino acids. J gave up 1 base and V 4 bases, and 4 bases lay outside the gene matches. Germline-derived CDR1 and CDR2 are SGHNT and YYREEE (reference sequence). CDR3 bases: TGTGCCAGCAGCCCCTTAGCGGGAGGGAACACCGGGGAGCTGTTTTTT. Translating it yields CASSPLAGGNTGELFF.

The chain uses TRBV27 and TRBJ2-2, with 12 bases that match TRBD2. The CDR3 contains 19 residues. Germline CDR1 is MNHEY and CDR2 is SMNVEV (reference sequence). V shed 0 bases and J 3 bases; nucleotides not matched to a gene: 8. The CDR3 DNA reads TGTGCCAGCAGTTTATCTGAGGCGACTAGCGGGGGTTACACCGGGGAGCTGTTTTTT. It codes for CASSLSEATSGGYTGELFF.

The V call is TRBV29-1, the J call TRBJ2-1, with D perhaps matching TRBD2 (5 bases). This CDR3 region has 13 residues. Germline CDR1 SQVTM, CDR2 ANQGSEA. V gave up 4 bases and J gave up 0 bases, with 7 bases separating them. The CDR3 region is CSVGGSSYNEQFF. CDR3 bases: TGCAGCGTTGGAGGGAGCTCCTACAATGAGCAGTTCTTC.

The V and J genes are TRBV2 and TRBJ2-7; 8 bases are a match to TRBD2. V lost 10 bases to trimming and J lost 0 bases; unmatched junction nucleotides: 8. CDR1 SNHLY and CDR2 FYNNEI come from the germline V gene. This CDR3 contains 14 residues. CDR3 nucleotides: TGTGCCATCGAGGGGGGGACTAGCTCCTACGAGCAGTACTTC. Amino acid sequence: CAIEGGTSSYEQYF.

The chain uses TRBV7-2 and TRBJ1-6; tentatively, D is TRBD1 (5 bases). V was pared by 5 bases and J by 11 bases, with 10 bases between. Germline loops: CDR1 SGHTA, CDR2 FQGNSA. This CDR3 comprises 12 residues. The CDR3 is CASSLRGTPLHF. The CDR3 DNA sequence: TGTGCCAGCAGCCTTAGGGGTACACCCCTCCACTTT.

This chain joins TRBV4-3 and TRBJ1-4; no definite D call. V gave up 0 bases and J gave up 8 bases, with 16 bases separating them. Germline assignment: CDR1 LGHNA and CDR2 YSLEER. CDR3 length: 16 residues. CDR3: CASSQDTFGLEEKLFF. The CDR3 DNA reads as TGCGCCAGCAGCCAAGATACTTTTGGACTTGAAGAAAAACTGTTTTTT.

This clone showed up many times. The V call is TRBV10-3, the J call TRBJ2-7; 8 bases match TRBD1. The CDR3 is 16 amino acids. Germline V gives CDR1 ENHRY, CDR2 SYGVKD. Losses at the gene ends were 8 bases for V and 2 bases for J; bases not matched to a gene: 14. DNA for the CDR3: TGTGCCATCGGGGTGGCGGGAAAGACAGGGGCCTACGAGCAGTACTTC. Translating gives CAIGVAGKTGAYEQYF.

V gene TRBV11-2 combines with J gene TRBJ2-3; a possible D gene is TRBD2 (6 bases). V shed 5 bases and J shed 5 bases, with 17 bases lying between them. Per germline, CDR1 SGHAT and CDR2 FQNNGV. This CDR3 is 15 amino acids long. The CDR3 coding sequence is TGTGCCAGCAGCCGACGGGGCGGAGGGGAAGATACGCAGTATTTT. Translation: CASSRRGGGEDTQYF.

This rearrangement joins TRBV6-2 or TRBV6-3 to TRBJ1-5; perhaps TRBD1 as D (6 bases). From germline, CDR1 is MNHEY and CDR2 SVGEGT. This CDR3 region has 16 residues. The ends were cut back, 0 bases at V and 0 bases at J, with 9 bases in the middle. In DNA form, the CDR3 reads TGTGCCAGCAGTTACTCCGCAGGGGTTAGCAATCAGCCCCAGCATTTT. It is translated as CASSYSAGVSNQPQHF.

The genes are TRBV3-1 (or the pseudogene TRBV3-2) and TRBJ2-5, with D perhaps matching TRBD2 (5 bases). The CDR3 is 15 amino acids. Germline CDR1 reads LGHDT; CDR2 reads YNNKEL (reference sequence). V gave up 0 bases and J gave up 1 base, with 9 bases separating them. CDR3 DNA: TGTGCCAGCAGCCAAGACGGACGGGGCCAAGAGACCCAGTACTTC. It yields the protein CASSQDGRGQETQYF.

The genes are TRBV23-1 and TRBJ1-3; D gene uncertain. TRBV23-1 is an open reading frame, and its role is uncertain. The CDR3 has 16 residues. V was shortened by 4 bases and J by 8 bases, with 21 bases between the two germline ends. CDR3 sequence: CASSPSRWESSYTIYF. The CDR3, as DNA: TGCGCCAGCAGTCCTTCCCGCTGGGAGAGCAGCTACACCATATATTTT.

This clone was picked up a small number of times. The CDR3 spells CSVLLYRSGNTIYF. The CDR3 DNA reads TGCAGCGTGTTACTGTACCGCTCTGGAAACACCATATATTTT. V and J are TRBV29-1 and TRBJ1-3; D call uncertain. The CDR3 has 14 amino acids. Germline V CDR1 and CDR2: SQVTM, ANQGSEA. The germline V and J ends were trimmed by 6 bases and 0 bases, with 12 bases remaining between them. The whole variable domain, filled in from reference TRBV29-1 and TRBJ1-3, reads SAVISQKPSRDICQRGTSLTIQCQVDSQVTMMFWYRQQPGQSLTLIATANQGSEATYESGFVIDKFPISRPNLTFSTLTVSNMSPEDSSIYLCSVLLYRSGNTIYFGEGSWLTVV.